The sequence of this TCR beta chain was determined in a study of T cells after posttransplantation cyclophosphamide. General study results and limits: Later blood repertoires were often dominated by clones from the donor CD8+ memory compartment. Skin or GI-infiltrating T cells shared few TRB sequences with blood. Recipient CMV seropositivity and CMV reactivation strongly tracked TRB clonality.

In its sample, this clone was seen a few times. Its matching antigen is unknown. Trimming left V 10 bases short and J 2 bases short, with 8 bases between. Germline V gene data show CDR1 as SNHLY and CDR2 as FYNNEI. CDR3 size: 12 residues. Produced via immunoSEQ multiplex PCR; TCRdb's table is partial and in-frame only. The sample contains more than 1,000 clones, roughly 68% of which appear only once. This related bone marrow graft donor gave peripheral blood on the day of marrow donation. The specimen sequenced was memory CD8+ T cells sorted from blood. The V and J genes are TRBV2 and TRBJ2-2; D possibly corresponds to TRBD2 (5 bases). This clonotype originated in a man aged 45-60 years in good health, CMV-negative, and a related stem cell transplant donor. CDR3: CAIRGNTGELFF. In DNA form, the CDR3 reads TGTGCCATCCGGGGTAACACCGGGGAGCTGTTTTTT.